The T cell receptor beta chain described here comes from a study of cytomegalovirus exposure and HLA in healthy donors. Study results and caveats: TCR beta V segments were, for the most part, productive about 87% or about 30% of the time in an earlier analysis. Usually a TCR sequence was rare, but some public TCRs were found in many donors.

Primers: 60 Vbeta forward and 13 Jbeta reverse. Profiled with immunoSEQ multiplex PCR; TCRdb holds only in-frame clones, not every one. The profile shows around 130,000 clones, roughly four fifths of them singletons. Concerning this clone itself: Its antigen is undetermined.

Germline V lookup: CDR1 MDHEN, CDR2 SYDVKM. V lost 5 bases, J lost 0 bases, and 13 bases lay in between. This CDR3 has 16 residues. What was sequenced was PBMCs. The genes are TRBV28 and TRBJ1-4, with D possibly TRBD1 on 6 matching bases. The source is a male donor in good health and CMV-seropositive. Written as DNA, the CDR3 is TGTGCCAGCAGTCCGACCGGACAGACAACTAATGAAAAACTGTTTTTT. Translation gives CASSPTGQTTNEKLFF.